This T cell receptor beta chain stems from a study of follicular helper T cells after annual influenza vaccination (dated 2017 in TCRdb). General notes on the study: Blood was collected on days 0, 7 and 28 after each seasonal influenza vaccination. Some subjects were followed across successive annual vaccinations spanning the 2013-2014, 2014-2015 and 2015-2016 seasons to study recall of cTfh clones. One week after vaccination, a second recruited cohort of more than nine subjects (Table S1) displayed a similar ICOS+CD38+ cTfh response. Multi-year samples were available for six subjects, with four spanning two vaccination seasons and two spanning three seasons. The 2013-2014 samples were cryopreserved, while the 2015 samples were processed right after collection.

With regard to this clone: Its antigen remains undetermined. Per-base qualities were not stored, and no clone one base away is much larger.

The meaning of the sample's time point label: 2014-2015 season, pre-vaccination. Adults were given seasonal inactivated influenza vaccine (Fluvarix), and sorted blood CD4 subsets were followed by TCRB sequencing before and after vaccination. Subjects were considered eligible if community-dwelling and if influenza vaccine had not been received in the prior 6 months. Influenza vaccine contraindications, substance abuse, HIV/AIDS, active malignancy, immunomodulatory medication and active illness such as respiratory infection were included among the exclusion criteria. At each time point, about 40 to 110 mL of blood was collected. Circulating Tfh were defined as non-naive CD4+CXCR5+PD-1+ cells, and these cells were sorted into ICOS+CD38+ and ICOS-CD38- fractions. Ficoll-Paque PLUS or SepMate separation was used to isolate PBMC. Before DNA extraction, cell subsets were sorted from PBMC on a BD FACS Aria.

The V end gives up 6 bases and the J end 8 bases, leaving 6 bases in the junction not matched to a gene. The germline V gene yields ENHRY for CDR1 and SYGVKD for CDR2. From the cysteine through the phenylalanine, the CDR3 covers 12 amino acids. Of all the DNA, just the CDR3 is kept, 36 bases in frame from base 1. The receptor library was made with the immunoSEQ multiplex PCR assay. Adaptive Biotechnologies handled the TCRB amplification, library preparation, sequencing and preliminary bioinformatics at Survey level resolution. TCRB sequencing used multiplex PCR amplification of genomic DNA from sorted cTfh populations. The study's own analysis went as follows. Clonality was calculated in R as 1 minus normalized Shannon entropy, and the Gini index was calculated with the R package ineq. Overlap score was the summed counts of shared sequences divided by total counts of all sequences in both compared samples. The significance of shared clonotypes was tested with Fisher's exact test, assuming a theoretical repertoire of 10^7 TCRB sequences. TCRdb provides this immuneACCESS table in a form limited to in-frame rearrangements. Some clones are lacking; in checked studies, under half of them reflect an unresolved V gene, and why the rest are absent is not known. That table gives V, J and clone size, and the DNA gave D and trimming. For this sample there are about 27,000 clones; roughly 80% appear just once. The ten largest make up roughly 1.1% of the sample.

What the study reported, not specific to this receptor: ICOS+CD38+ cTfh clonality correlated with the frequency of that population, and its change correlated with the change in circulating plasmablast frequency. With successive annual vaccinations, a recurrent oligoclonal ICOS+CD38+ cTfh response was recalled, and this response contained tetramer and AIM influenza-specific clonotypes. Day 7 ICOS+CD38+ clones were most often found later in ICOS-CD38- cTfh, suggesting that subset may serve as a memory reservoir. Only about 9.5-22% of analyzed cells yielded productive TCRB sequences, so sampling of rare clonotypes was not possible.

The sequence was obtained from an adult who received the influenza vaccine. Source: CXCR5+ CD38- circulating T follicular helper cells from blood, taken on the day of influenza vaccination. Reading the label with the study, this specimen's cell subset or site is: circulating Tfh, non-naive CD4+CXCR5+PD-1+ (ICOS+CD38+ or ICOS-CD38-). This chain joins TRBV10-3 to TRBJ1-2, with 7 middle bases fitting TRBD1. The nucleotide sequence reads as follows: TGTGCCATCAGCGTAGGGGGCGGAGGCTACACCTTC. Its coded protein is CAISVGGGGYTF.